Each of the 10 T cell receptor beta chains below was sequenced from the same sample in a study of blood T cell repertoires in COVID-19. TCRdb's copy holds only in-frame clones and misses some; the assay was immunoSEQ multiplex PCR. This repertoire shows about 190,000 clones, 70% to 90% found once; its top ten account for around a fifth. Sequencing was carried out using peripheral blood. The receptors shown here come from a man aged 55 to 70 with active or convalescent COVID-19.

This sequence joins TRBV4-2 and TRBJ2-1, with 9 bases aligning to TRBD2. V lost 4 bases, J lost 0 bases, and 7 bases stayed unmatched. The CDR3 is 17 amino acids. Per the germline V gene, CDR1 is LGHNA and CDR2 is YNFKEQ. The CDR3 DNA sequence: TGTGCCAGCAGCCTAGGGGGAGCGGGGGGCTCCTACAATGAGCAGTTCTTC. It codes for CASSLGGAGGSYNEQFF.

V is TRBV6-1 and J is TRBJ1-2; possibly TRBD1 for D (5 bases). This CDR3 has 14 residues. Germline V gives CDR1 MNHNS, CDR2 SASEGT. Trimming pared 0 bases from V and 3 bases from J, leaving 8 bases between. The CDR3 protein is CASSEALGDYGYTF. The CDR3 DNA sequence: TGTGCCAGCAGTGAAGCGCTAGGGGACTATGGCTACACCTTC.

This chain uses TRBV4-2 with TRBJ2-2, with TRBD2 as a possible D gene (5 bases). Germline CDR1 LGHNA, CDR2 YNFKEQ. Deletions cut 4 bases from V and 0 bases from J, with 9 bases between. The CDR3 is 15 amino acids. CDR3 region: CASSRGLTNTGELFF. CDR3 DNA sequence: TGTGCCAGCAGCCGAGGACTTACGAACACCGGGGAGCTGTTTTTT.

The V gene is TRBV5-6, the J gene TRBJ1-2; D gene unclear. CDR1 and CDR2 from the germline V gene are SGHDT and YYEEEE. CDR3 length equals 13 residues. The germline V and J ends were trimmed by 0 bases and 14 bases, with 17 bases remaining between them. Written as DNA, the CDR3 is TGTGCCAGCAGCTTGGCCGGCAGGTCCCTCCGGACCTTC. Translated, it gives CASSLAGRSLRTF.

The chain recombines TRBV9 with TRBJ1-1, with unresolved D. The V and J ends lost 0 bases and 2 bases respectively, with 14 bases between them. CDR1 is SGDLS, CDR2 YYNGEE, per germline. The CDR3 is 16 amino acids. DNA of the CDR3: TGTGCCAGCAGCGTAGCGCGGGATACGGTTAACACTGAAGCTTTCTTT. It specifies CASSVARDTVNTEAFF.

The CDR3, as DNA: TGTGCCAGCAGCCCAAGTGACAGGGACAGGGTGGGGAAAAAGTACTTC. Translation: CASSPSDRDRVGKKYF. V gene TRBV5-5 combines with J gene TRBJ2-7; 9 nucleotides match TRBD1. V gave up 4 bases and J gave up 11 bases; unmatched junction bases: 19. CDR3 length equals 16 residues. Germline V gives CDR1 SGHKS, CDR2 YYEKEE (reference sequence). The full variable domain, rest sourced from reference TRBV5-5 and TRBJ2-7, is DAGVTQSPTHLIKTRGQQVTLRCSPISGHKSVSWYQQVLGQGPQFIFQYYEKEERGRGNFPDRFSARQFPNYSSELNVNALLLGDSALYLCASSPSDRDRVGKKYFGPGTRLTVT.

This clone was detected once. This sequence joins TRBV5-1 and TRBJ2-1, with 14 bases identical to TRBD2. In germline, CDR1 is SGHRS, CDR2 YFSETQ. The V and J ends lost 2 bases and 8 bases, in that order; junction bases with no gene match: 12. This CDR3 region has 18 residues. CDR3 sequence (DNA): TGCGCCAGCAGCTTTTCCGGGACTAGCGGGGGAGGCCGAGATGAGCAGTTCTTC. This gives the protein CASSFSGTSGGGRDEQFF.

The V and J genes are TRBV7-8 and TRBJ2-7; possibly TRBD2 for D (5 bases). Germline V lookup: CDR1 SGHVS, CDR2 FQNEAQ. V was cut by 5 bases and J by 6 bases, with 14 bases left in between. The CDR3 has 13 amino acids. The CDR3 DNA reads TGTGCCAGCAGCCTCGCGCCGGGAAGCGAGCAGTACTTC. This sequence encodes CASSLAPGSEQYF.

V is TRBV3-1 (or the pseudogene TRBV3-2) and J is TRBJ2-5; TRBD2 matches at 8 bases. This CDR3 has 16 residues. With V trimmed by 2 bases and J by 1 base, 6 bases remained unmatched. Germline lookup yields CDR1 LGHDT and CDR2 YNNKEL (reference sequence). The CDR3 protein is CASSQNSGGFQETQYF. As DNA, the CDR3 is TGTGCCAGCAGCCAAAACAGCGGGGGATTCCAAGAGACCCAGTACTTC.

This sequence joins TRBV6-5 and TRBJ1-2, with 8 bases fitting TRBD1. Germline lookup yields CDR1 MNHEY and CDR2 SVGAGI. With 11 bases clipped from V and 4 bases from J, the junction kept 9 bases outside the gene matches. This CDR3 spans 13 amino acids. This CDR3 reads CAGRSGGSYGYTF. CDR3 DNA: TGTGCCGGGAGATCAGGGGGCAGCTATGGCTACACCTTC.